These 21 T cell receptor beta chains were all obtained from the same sample, sequenced in a study of radiotherapy plus CTLA-4 blockade in lung cancer. TCRdb's copy holds only in-frame clones and misses some; the assay was immunoSEQ multiplex PCR. The repertoire consists of roughly 62,000 clones, with around 77% occurring once and the leading ten covering about 4.5%. The specimen comprised peripheral blood, sampled from a patient treated with radiotherapy plus ipilimumab. These receptors all come from a human donor with non-small cell lung cancer who had a complete response to radiotherapy plus ipilimumab.

The genes are TRBV5-6 and TRBJ2-3; D may be TRBD1 (6 bases). V was trimmed by 0 bases and J by 4 bases, leaving 15 bases between them. The CDR3 sequence is 16 residues long. Germline CDR1 reads SGHDT; CDR2 reads YYEEEE. As DNA, the CDR3 is TGTGCCAGCAGCTTGGTGAGCGCACAGGGACCAGATACGCAGTATTTT. As protein: CASSLVSAQGPDTQYF.

The chain is built from TRBV29-1 and TRBJ1-2; D remains ambiguous. V was shortened by 8 bases and J by 7 bases, with 14 bases between the two germline ends. The CDR3 spans 11 residues. The V gene's germline CDR1 is SQVTM and CDR2 ANQGSEA. CDR3: CSSEGLPGYTF. CDR3 coding DNA: TGCAGCTCCGAAGGGCTTCCTGGCTACACCTTC.

The CDR3 loop reads CASSVTSGRAQETQYF. The CDR3 DNA reads TGTGCCAGCAGCGTCACTAGCGGGAGGGCCCAAGAGACCCAGTACTTC. The V call is TRBV9, the J call TRBJ2-5; 13 positions agree with TRBD2. The germline V gene has CDR1 SGDLS and CDR2 YYNGEE. The CDR3 is 16 residues long. V gave up 2 bases and J gave up 1 base; unmatched junction bases: 2.

The chain carries TRBV30 and TRBJ1-3; D is unresolved. From germline, CDR1 is GTSNPN and CDR2 SVGIG (reference sequence). Deletions cut 5 bases from V and 4 bases from J, with 9 bases between. The CDR3 loop spans 12 amino acids. This CDR3 is CAWGEPGNTIYF. CDR3 DNA: TGTGCCTGGGGGGAACCGGGAAACACCATATATTTT. The variable domain in full, with the rest retrieved from reference TRBV30 and TRBJ1-3, is SQTIHQWPATLVQPVGSPLSLECTVEGTSNPNLYWYRQAAGRGLQLLFYSVGIGQISSEVPQNLSASRPQDRQFILSSKKLLLSDSGFYLCAWGEPGNTIYFGEGSWLTVV.

This clone was recorded a few times. The chain has TRBV5-8 and TRBJ2-7; D is undetermined. The V gene lost 8 bases and the J gene lost 7 bases, with 16 bases spanning the gap. The germline CDR1 and CDR2 sequences are SGHTS and YDEGEE. This CDR3 is built from 12 residues. CDR3 in DNA: TGTGCCAGTTCCCCCCGGGTTAGAGAGCAGTACGTC. Residues: CASSPRVREQYV.

The gene calls are TRBV19 and TRBJ1-5; D possibly corresponds to TRBD1 (5 bases). Germline V gives CDR1 LNHDA, CDR2 SQIVND (reference sequence). With 5 bases removed from V and 2 bases from J, the gap between germline ends came to 13 bases. The CDR3 sequence is 15 residues long. Written as DNA, the CDR3 is TGTGCCAGTAGTGGGGGTAGGTATGGCAATCAGCCCCAGCATTTT. Its translation: CASSGGRYGNQPQHF.

This rearrangement joins TRBV14 to TRBJ2-1, with TRBD2 matching 11 bases. Germline loops: CDR1 SGHDN, CDR2 FVKESK. Germline trimming cut 4 bases from V and 7 bases from J; bases unmatched to any gene: 6. The CDR3 totals 15 residues. The chain's CDR3 is CASSPLAGGRNEQFF. In nucleotides, the CDR3 is TGTGCCAGCAGCCCTCTAGCGGGAGGTCGTAATGAGCAGTTCTTC.

The V and J genes are TRBV30 and TRBJ2-5; D gene uncertain. Germline CDR1 is GTSNPN and CDR2 is SVGIG (reference sequence). This CDR3 comprises 11 residues. The V end lost 1 base, the J end lost 9 bases, and 9 bases lay between the germline ends. CDR3 residues: CAWSGPTAQYF. In nucleotides, the CDR3 is TGTGCCTGGAGTGGCCCCACGGCCCAGTACTTC.

The V call is TRBV7-2, the J call TRBJ2-7, with D perhaps matching TRBD1 or TRBD2 (5 bases each). Germline-derived CDR1 and CDR2 are SGHTA and FQGNSA. This CDR3 has 15 residues. V was shortened by 0 bases and J by 0 bases, with 9 bases between the two germline ends. The CDR3 region is CASSLAVGTSYEQYF. In DNA form, the CDR3 reads TGTGCCAGCAGCTTAGCGGTAGGGACCTCCTACGAGCAGTACTTC. The full variable domain, completed using reference TRBV7-2 and TRBJ2-7, is GAGVSQSPSNKVTEKGKDVELRCDPISGHTALYWYRQSLGQGLEFLIYFQGNSAPDKSGLPSDRFSAERTGGSVSTLTIQRTQQEDSAVYLCASSLAVGTSYEQYFGPGTRLTVT.

This clone was counted a few times. The chain couples TRBV13 to TRBJ1-4; D possibly corresponds to TRBD1 (6 bases). Trimming shortened V by 1 base and J by 7 bases, and 7 bases separated the two germline ends. The CDR3 length is 13 residues. Germline CDR1 PRHDT, CDR2 FYEKMQ (reference sequence). The DNA for the CDR3 is TGTGCCAGCAGCTTAGCCAGGGGTGAAAAACTGTTTTTT. It codes for CASSLARGEKLFF.

This clone appeared once. The chain combines TRBV19 with TRBJ2-3; 10 bases fit TRBD2. Germline lookup yields CDR1 LNHDA and CDR2 SQIVND (reference sequence). This CDR3 spans 14 amino acids. Germline trimming cut 4 bases from V and 3 bases from J; bases unmatched to any gene: 1. DNA for the CDR3: TGTGCCAGTAGTAATAGCGGGGGGACAGATACGCAGTATTTT. Translated: CASSNSGGTDTQYF.

The CDR3 bases are TGTGCCAGCAGCTTACAACAGGGGATGAACACTGAAGCTTTCTTT. This translates into CASSLQQGMNTEAFF. The chain combines TRBV7-2 with TRBJ1-1, with 7 positions matching TRBD1. CDR3 length: 15 amino acids. In germline, CDR1 is SGHTA, CDR2 FQGNSA. V lost 2 bases to trimming and J lost 0 bases; unmatched junction nucleotides: 3.

This clone was seen once. In DNA form, the CDR3 reads TGTGCCAGCAGTTACCCCAGGGGGGCCCAGTACTTC. Its protein is CASSYPRGAQYF. This chain connects TRBV6-5 to TRBJ2-5; D possibly corresponds to TRBD1 (7 bases). This CDR3 has 12 residues. CDR1 and CDR2 (germline): MNHEY, SVGAGI. Trimming took 2 bases from V and 9 from J, leaving 10 bases between them.

The rearrangement links TRBV15 to TRBJ2-2; no definite D call. The V and J ends lost 6 bases and 8 bases respectively, with 13 bases between them. CDR1 and CDR2 from the germline V gene are LNHNV and YYDKDF (reference sequence). CDR3 length: 13 amino acids. The CDR3 here is CATRSRGGGELFF. CDR3 in DNA: TGTGCCACCAGGTCTCGCGGTGGGGGGGAGCTGTTTTTT.

The chain joins TRBV6-5 to TRBJ1-1, with D possibly matching TRBD1 (5 bases). This CDR3 is 13 amino acids long. The germline V gene encodes CDR1 MNHEY and CDR2 SVGAGI. The V and J ends lost 6 bases and 6 bases respectively, with 14 bases between them. The DNA of the CDR3 is TGTGCCAGCAGGCAGACAGCCGGCCCTGAAGCTTTCTTT. It is translated as CASRQTAGPEAFF.

This chain uses TRBV27 with TRBJ2-1; weak D call: TRBD2 (6 bases). The germline V gene encodes CDR1 MNHEY and CDR2 SMNVEV (reference sequence). This CDR3 spans 17 amino acids. V was clipped by 8 bases and J by 0 bases, with 20 bases between them. The DNA of the CDR3 is TGTGCCAGCCGCCGGACATGGGGGGAGGCCTCCTACAATGAGCAGTTCTTC. The encoded protein is CASRRTWGEASYNEQFF.

J is TRBJ2-1 and V is TRBV5-5; a weak D match, TRBD2 (5 bases). The length of the CDR3 is 15 residues. Germline-derived CDR1 and CDR2 are SGHKS and YYEKEE (reference sequence). Trimming removed 4 bases from V and 0 bases from J, with 11 bases in between. CDR3 DNA: TGTGCCAGCAGCGGAAGAGCGGCCTCCTACAATGAGCAGTTCTTC. Residues: CASSGRAASYNEQFF.

The V call is TRBV30, the J call TRBJ1-4; 9 nucleotides line up with TRBD1. The germline V gene has CDR1 GTSNPN and CDR2 SVGIG (reference sequence). The CDR3 covers 14 residues. V lost 4 bases to trimming and J lost 8 bases; unmatched junction nucleotides: 8. The CDR3 DNA sequence: TGTGCCTGGATCTCCCCGGGACAGGGCGAAAAACTGTTTTTT. It translates to CAWISPGQGEKLFF.

Only one count was recorded for this clone. Written as DNA, the CDR3 is TGTGCCAGCAGTTCGGGACAGGGGTACGAGCAGTACTTC. Translation: CASSSGQGYEQYF. The rearrangement uses TRBV27 and TRBJ2-7; TRBD1 matches at 10 bases. Germline CDR1 and CDR2: MNHEY and SMNVEV (reference sequence). J gave up 4 bases and V 4 bases, and 1 base lay outside the gene matches. The CDR3 contains 13 residues.

The chain is built from TRBV5-1 and TRBJ1-2; weak D call: TRBD1 (6 bases). With 1 base removed from V and 6 bases from J, the gap between germline ends came to 10 bases. The CDR3 totals 13 residues. CDR1 is SGHRS, CDR2 YFSETQ, per germline. Here the CDR3 DNA reads TGCGCCAGCAGCTTGTACAGGGCGGATGGCTACACCTTC. Encoded protein: CASSLYRADGYTF.

The CDR3 reads CSAQLSGETEAFF. CDR3 sequence (DNA): TGCAGCGCCCAACTCTCAGGGGAGACTGAAGCTTTCTTT. The rearrangement uses TRBV29-1 and TRBJ1-1, with D maybe TRBD1 (6 bases). V was trimmed by 7 bases and J by 5 bases, leaving 17 bases between them. The germline CDR1 and CDR2 sequences are SQVTM and ANQGSEA. There are 13 residues in the CDR3. Full variable domain (rest looked up from reference TRBV29-1 and TRBJ1-1): SAVISQKPSRDICQRGTSLTIQCQVDSQVTMMFWYRQQPGQSLTLIATANQGSEATYESGFVIDKFPISRPNLTFSTLTVSNMSPEDSSIYLCSAQLSGETEAFFGQGTRLTVV.